These 24 T cell receptor beta chains share one sample of origin, sequenced in a study of blood T cell repertoires in COVID-19. Clones were sequenced by immunoSEQ multiplex PCR, and TCRdb holds only the in-frame ones, with some missing. This table has over 200,000 clones, 88% appearing once. The sequenced material came from PBMCs or T cells enriched from blood (not recorded which). The receptors here all came from a woman aged 25-40 years who had been exposed to COVID-19.

The genes are TRBV11-1 and TRBJ2-7, with D possibly being TRBD2 (5 bases). CDR3 length equals 16 residues. Germline CDR1 reads SGHAT; CDR2 reads FQDESV (reference sequence). V was shortened by 5 bases and J by 2 bases, with 19 bases between the two germline ends. Here the CDR3 reads CASSKPWERKTYEQYF. CDR3 coding DNA: TGTGCCAGCAGCAAACCCTGGGAGAGAAAGACCTACGAGCAGTACTTC.

The rearrangement joins TRBV4-1 to TRBJ2-7; TRBD2 aligns across 10 bases. V was pared by 0 bases and J by 7 bases, with 6 bases of the junction left unmatched. The germline V gene has CDR1 MGHRA and CDR2 YSYEKL. CDR3 length equals 15 residues. CDR3 DNA: TGCGCCAGCAGCCAAGATGTAGCGGGAGGAATTGAGCAGTACTTC. It codes for CASSQDVAGGIEQYF.

This clone has only a few counts. The J gene is TRBJ2-2, the V gene TRBV5-6; 8 nucleotides agree with TRBD2. J lost 8 bases, V lost 2 bases, and 8 bases had no gene match. The CDR3 is 15 amino acids. Germline CDR1 reads SGHDT; CDR2 reads YYEEEE. In DNA form, the CDR3 reads TGTGCCAGCAGCTTTCGGGCTAGCGGGTCGGGGGAGCTGTTTTTT. Translating gives CASSFRASGSGELFF.

This chain links TRBV5-1 with TRBJ2-1, with D perhaps matching TRBD1 (6 bases). The CDR3 has 16 amino acids. Per germline, CDR1 SGHRS and CDR2 YFSETQ. V lost 4 bases, J lost 4 bases, and 18 bases lay in between. CDR3 coding DNA: TGCGCCAGCAGCCCCCTCTATCGCGGACAGTACAATGAGCAGTTCTTC. Translating gives CASSPLYRGQYNEQFF.

DNA of the CDR3: TGTGCCAGCAGCTTAGGTACTCCAGGGGGCCAGCAGTACTTC. It translates to CASSLGTPGGQQYF. The chain has TRBV11-3 and TRBJ2-7; 8 positions match TRBD1. The CDR3 sequence is 14 residues long. The V gene's germline CDR1 is SGHNT and CDR2 YENEEA. After removal of 1 base from V and 8 bases from J, the junction contained 7 bases not matched to a gene.

The gene calls are TRBV6-5 and TRBJ1-2; 8 bases match TRBD1. This CDR3 has 15 residues. The V and J ends lost 6 bases and 6 bases, in that order; junction bases with no gene match: 12. Germline V gene data show CDR1 as MNHEY and CDR2 as SVGAGI. The CDR3 loop is CASRARQDRAHGYTF. The CDR3 bases are TGTGCCAGCAGAGCCCGTCAGGACAGGGCCCATGGCTACACCTTC.

This CDR3 reads CASSLEGIAGEQYF. As DNA, the CDR3 is TGTGCCAGCAGCTTAGAGGGCATAGCGGGGGAGCAGTACTTC. The rearrangement uses TRBV11-2 and TRBJ2-7; 8 bases agree with TRBD2. The CDR3 spans 14 residues. V was pared by 0 bases and J by 7 bases, with 5 bases of the junction left unmatched. Germline V gene lookup returns CDR1 SGHAT and CDR2 FQNNGV.

The chain has TRBV3-1 (or the pseudogene TRBV3-2) and TRBJ2-7, with D maybe TRBD1 (5 bases). The CDR3 covers 15 residues. Germline CDR1 is LGHDT and CDR2 is YNNKEL (reference sequence). The germline V and J ends were trimmed by 4 bases and 5 bases, with 18 bases remaining between them. The DNA for the CDR3 is TGTGCCAGCAGCCCCTTTTCGGGCAGGGCAAACGAGCAGTACTTC. It is translated as CASSPFSGRANEQYF.

V is TRBV9 and J is TRBJ1-6, with D possibly TRBD1 on 5 matching bases. Germline V lookup: CDR1 SGDLS, CDR2 YYNGEE. V was cut by 4 bases and J by 8 bases, with 10 bases left in between. The CDR3 contains 13 residues. The CDR3 sequence: CASSPGGYSPLHF. CDR3 DNA: TGTGCCAGCAGCCCTGGGGGGTATTCACCCCTCCACTTT.

The chain combines TRBV14 with TRBJ2-1; the match to TRBD2 covers 12 bases. Unmatched junction bases numbered 13, after V lost 0 bases and J lost 7 bases. The CDR3 contains 19 residues. In germline, CDR1 is SGHDN, CDR2 FVKESK. The CDR3 protein is CASSQEGLAGGPWKNEQFF. The CDR3 DNA reads as TGTGCCAGCAGCCAAGAAGGTCTAGCGGGAGGGCCGTGGAAAAATGAGCAGTTCTTC.

The chain employs TRBV2 and TRBJ2-3; TRBD2 aligns across 9 bases. Germline V gene data show CDR1 as SNHLY and CDR2 as FYNNEI. The CDR3 is 19 amino acids. The ends lost 2 bases at V and 0 bases at J; junction bases unmatched: 12. For the CDR3, the DNA is TGTGCCAGCAGTGAATTCCGGCGGGCTAGCGGGGTGAGCACAGATACGCAGTATTTT. Translating gives CASSEFRRASGVSTDTQYF.

The rearrangement uses TRBV5-1 and TRBJ1-1; 8 nucleotides line up with TRBD1. Trimming at V came to 3 bases and at J to 1 base, leaving 5 bases not matched to a gene. Germline CDR1 is SGHRS and CDR2 is YFSETQ. CDR3 length: 15 residues. The CDR3 DNA reads as TGCGCCAGCAGCTCCAGGGGGCGGCCGAACACTGAAGCTTTCTTT. Translation: CASSSRGRPNTEAFF.

This chain connects TRBV5-1 to TRBJ2-3; 10 bases map to TRBD2. This CDR3 comprises 17 residues. V dropped 0 bases and J dropped 4; count of bases not matched to a gene: 8. The germline V gene has CDR1 SGHRS and CDR2 YFSETQ. The CDR3 protein is CASSLDASGSGADTQYF. As DNA, the CDR3 is TGCGCCAGCAGCTTGGACGCTAGCGGGAGCGGGGCAGATACGCAGTATTTT.

The chain recombines TRBV10-1 with TRBJ2-1; D is perhaps TRBD2 (5 bases). Germline-derived CDR1 and CDR2 are WNHNN and SYGVQD (reference sequence). Trimming took off 1 base at V and 9 bases at J, with 13 bases between the two ends. This CDR3 comprises 14 residues. The CDR3: CASSEYGVGSEQFF. CDR3 sequence (DNA): TGCGCCAGCAGTGAGTACGGGGTAGGGAGTGAGCAGTTCTTC.

The chain uses TRBV5-4 and TRBJ2-1, with 15 nucleotides matching TRBD2. Germline V gives CDR1 SGHNT, CDR2 YYREEE (reference sequence). The CDR3 consists of 18 residues. The junction had 4 bases not matched to a gene; V was cut back by 3 bases and J by 0 bases. This chain's CDR3 is CASSSGLAGGASYNEQFF. The CDR3 DNA reads as TGTGCCAGCAGCTCGGGACTAGCGGGAGGAGCCTCCTACAATGAGCAGTTCTTC.

Worth noting for this clone: Distinct nucleotide sequences in the sample also encode this CDR3. This chain links TRBV5-4 with TRBJ2-5; 11 nucleotides line up with TRBD2. The CDR3 has 15 amino acids. V shed 0 bases and J 4 bases; nucleotides not matched to a gene: 2. Germline values: CDR1 SGHNT, CDR2 YYREEE (reference sequence). Written as DNA, the CDR3 is TGTGCCAGCAGCTTGGAGCTAGCGGGAGGAGAGACCCAGTACTTC. This translates into CASSLELAGGETQYF.

The genes are TRBV29-1 and TRBJ2-3, with 13 bases aligning to TRBD2. Germline CDR1 is SQVTM and CDR2 is ANQGSEA. The junction had 8 bases not matched to a gene; V was cut back by 7 bases and J by 4 bases. The CDR3 consists of 15 residues. The CDR3 region is CSARGLAGVPDTQYF. The DNA of the CDR3 is TGCAGCGCTCGAGGACTAGCGGGAGTTCCAGATACGCAGTATTTT.

The chain carries TRBV24-1 and TRBJ2-3, with D possibly being TRBD1 (6 bases). Germline CDR1 KGHDR, CDR2 SFDVKD. Trimming removed 4 bases from V and 3 bases from J, with 13 bases in between. This CDR3 spans 15 amino acids. The CDR3 sequence: CATSDPGQYTDTQYF. The CDR3, as DNA: TGTGCCACCAGTGACCCCGGACAGTATACAGATACGCAGTATTTT.

The chain links TRBV6-5 to TRBJ2-4, with a tentative D call TRBD2 (6 bases). This CDR3 is built from 16 residues. V lost 4 bases and J 4 bases, leaving 17 bases between the germline ends. Germline V gives CDR1 MNHEY, CDR2 SVGAGI. The CDR3 here is CASSSPFLSGKNIQYF. In DNA form, the CDR3 reads TGTGCCAGCAGTTCCCCTTTTCTTAGCGGAAAAAACATTCAGTACTTC.

This chain links TRBV25-1 with TRBJ2-1; D perhaps matches TRBD2 (6 bases). V was clipped by 3 bases and J by 1 base, with 10 bases between them. The CDR3 sequence is 15 residues long. Germline assignment: CDR1 MGHDK and CDR2 SYGVNS. The chain's CDR3 is CASSEEGRSYNEQFF. In DNA, the CDR3 is TGTGCCAGCAGTGAGGAGGGAAGGTCCTACAATGAGCAGTTCTTC. The whole variable domain, filled in from reference TRBV25-1 and TRBJ2-1, reads EADIYQTPRYLVIGTGKKITLECSQTMGHDKMYWYQQDPGMELHLIHYSYGVNSTEKGDLSSESTVSRIRTEHFPLTLESARPSHTSQYLCASSEEGRSYNEQFFGPGTRLTVL.

The chain joins TRBV5-1 to TRBJ1-6, with D unclear. CDR1 is SGHRS and CDR2 is YFSETQ in the germline V gene. The V gene lost 4 bases and the J gene lost 7 bases, with 12 bases spanning the gap. The CDR3 extends over 14 amino acids. The chain's CDR3 is CASSPDGINSPLHF. In DNA form, the CDR3 reads TGCGCCAGCAGCCCCGACGGGATAAATTCACCCCTCCACTTT.

About this clone itself: The same CDR3 also results from other DNA sequences found in this sample. V usage is TRBV20-1 and J usage is TRBJ2-7; D not resolved. The CDR3 totals 11 residues. V was cut by 6 bases and J by 4 bases, with 10 bases left in between. In germline, CDR1 is DFQATT, CDR2 SNEGSKA (reference sequence). CDR3 sequence: CSAPSGYEQYF. Here the CDR3 DNA reads TGCAGTGCCCCCTCCGGTTACGAGCAGTACTTC.

This chain links TRBV9 with TRBJ1-2; D may be TRBD1 (5 bases). This CDR3 contains 17 residues. V lost 3 bases to trimming and J lost 5 bases, with 23 bases between them. Germline V gene lookup returns CDR1 SGDLS and CDR2 YYNGEE. Here the CDR3 reads CASSERGAGGNAYGYTF. CDR3 sequence (DNA): TGTGCCAGCAGCGAGAGAGGGGCCGGGGGTAACGCTTATGGCTACACCTTC.

This chain connects TRBV4-2 to TRBJ2-7, with D uncertain. Deletions cut 0 bases from V and 3 bases from J, with 6 bases between. This CDR3 is built from 13 residues. Germline V CDR1 and CDR2: LGHNA, YNFKEQ. DNA for the CDR3: TGTGCCAGCAGCCAAGAACTCCTCTACGAGCAGTACTTC. Protein product: CASSQELLYEQYF.